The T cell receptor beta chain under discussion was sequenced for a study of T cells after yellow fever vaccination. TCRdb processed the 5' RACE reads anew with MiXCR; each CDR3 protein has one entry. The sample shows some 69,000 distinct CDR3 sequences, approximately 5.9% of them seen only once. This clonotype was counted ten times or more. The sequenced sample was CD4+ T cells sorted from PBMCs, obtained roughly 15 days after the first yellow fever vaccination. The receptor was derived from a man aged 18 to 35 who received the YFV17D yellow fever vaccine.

CDR3 loop: CASSLAQGNTIYF. The CDR3 coding sequence is TGTGCCAGCAGCTTGGCCCAGGGCAACACCATATATTTT. The gene calls are TRBV5-4 and TRBJ1-3; D may be TRBD1 (5 bases). V was shortened by 0 bases and J by 7 bases, with 8 bases between the two germline ends. CDR3 length equals 13 residues. Germline loops: CDR1 SGHNT, CDR2 YYREEE (reference sequence).